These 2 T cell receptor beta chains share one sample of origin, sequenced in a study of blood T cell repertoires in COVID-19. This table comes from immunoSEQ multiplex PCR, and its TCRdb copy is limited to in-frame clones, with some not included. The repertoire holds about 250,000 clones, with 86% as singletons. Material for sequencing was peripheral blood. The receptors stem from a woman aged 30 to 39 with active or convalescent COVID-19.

CDR3 loop: CASSQVGTSGIGQFF. CDR3 coding DNA: TGCGCCAGCAGCCAAGTGGGGACTAGCGGGATAGGGCAGTTCTTC. The chain has TRBV4-3 and TRBJ2-1, with TRBD2 matching over 13 bases. V shed 1 base and J 12 bases; nucleotides not matched to a gene: 6. The CDR3 extends over 15 amino acids. In germline, CDR1 is LGHNA, CDR2 YSLEER.

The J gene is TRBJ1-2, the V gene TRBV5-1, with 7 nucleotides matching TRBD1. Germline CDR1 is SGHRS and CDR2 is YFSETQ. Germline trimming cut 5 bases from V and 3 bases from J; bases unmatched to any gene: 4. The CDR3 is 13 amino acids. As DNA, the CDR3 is TGCGCCAGCAGTTTCGGGACAGACTATGGCTACACCTTC. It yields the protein CASSFGTDYGYTF. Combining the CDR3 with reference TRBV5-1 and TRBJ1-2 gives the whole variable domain KAGVTQTPRYLIKTRGQQVTLSCSPISGHRSVSWYQQTPGQGLQFLFEYFSETQRNKGNFPGRFSGRQFSNSRSEMNVSTLELGDSALYLCASSFGTDYGYTFGSGTRLTVV.